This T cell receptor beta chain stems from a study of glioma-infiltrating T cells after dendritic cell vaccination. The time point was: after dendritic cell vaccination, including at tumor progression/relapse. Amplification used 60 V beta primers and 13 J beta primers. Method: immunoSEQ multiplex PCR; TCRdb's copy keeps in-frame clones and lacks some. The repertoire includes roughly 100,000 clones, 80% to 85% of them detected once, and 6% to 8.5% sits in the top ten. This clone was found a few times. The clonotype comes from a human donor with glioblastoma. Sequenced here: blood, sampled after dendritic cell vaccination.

The DNA for the CDR3 is TGCGCCAGCAGAAGAAGACCGGGACAGGAAAGCGATGGCTACACCTTC. Its protein is CASRRRPGQESDGYTF. The chain combines TRBV5-1 with TRBJ1-2; 8 bases are shared with TRBD1. V lost 5 bases, J lost 6 bases, and 15 bases stayed unmatched. Looked up from germline, CDR1 is SGHRS and CDR2 is YFSETQ. This CDR3 spans 16 amino acids.